This T cell receptor (beta chain) was retrieved from a study of blood T cell repertoires in COVID-19. The CDR3 is 14 amino acids. V lost 6 bases and J 4 bases, leaving 15 bases between the germline ends. Per the germline V gene, CDR1 is MNHEY and CDR2 is SVGAGI. Profiled with immunoSEQ multiplex PCR; TCRdb holds only in-frame clones, not every one. The sample consists of roughly 570,000 clones, approximately 91% of them appearing once. The sequence was obtained from a woman between 50 and 59 years old with COVID-19, enrolled during active disease. Sequenced: peripheral blood. The chain recombines TRBV6-5 with TRBJ1-1, with D perhaps matching TRBD1 (5 bases). CDR3 protein: CASRGGESSTEAFF. CDR3 coding DNA: TGTGCCAGCAGGGGGGGGGAGTCTAGCACTGAAGCTTTCTTT.